The 22 T cell receptor beta chains presented below share a single source sample, sequenced in a study of T cell responses to AZD1222 COVID-19 vaccine. Assay: immunoSEQ multiplex PCR; the TCRdb copy retains only in-frame clones and omits some. Of roughly 140,000 clones in the sample, about nine tenths were seen once. The source material was peripheral blood, sampled 28 days after the second AZD1222 dose. These receptors were taken from an adult who received the AZD1222 COVID-19 vaccine.

This rearrangement joins TRBV7-2 to TRBJ2-1, with 7 bases identical to TRBD2. The ends lost 4 bases at V and 4 bases at J; junction bases unmatched: 7. The CDR3 extends over 15 amino acids. CDR1 is SGHTA and CDR2 is FQGNSA in the germline V gene. Written as DNA, the CDR3 is TGTGCCAGCAGCTCAAAGCGGGGCCAGTACAATGAGCAGTTCTTC. It encodes CASSSKRGQYNEQFF.

The CDR3 DNA reads TGTGCCAGCAGCGCGGCAGGGGGCACCAAAGAGACCCAGTACTTC. This encodes CASSAAGGTKETQYF. This sequence joins TRBV5-6 and TRBJ2-5; 8 bases align to TRBD1. CDR3 length equals 15 residues. After removal of 4 bases from V and 3 bases from J, the junction contained 8 bases not matched to a gene. CDR1 is SGHDT and CDR2 is YYEEEE in the germline V gene.

The V and J genes are TRBV2 and TRBJ2-1; no clear D gene. The CDR3 totals 14 residues. Germline CDR1 and CDR2: SNHLY and FYNNEI. V lost 6 bases and J lost 4, with 13 bases in between. The CDR3 region is CASRDDPLYNEQFF. CDR3 DNA sequence: TGTGCCAGCAGGGATGACCCATTATACAATGAGCAGTTCTTC.

This clone was observed a single time. V and J are TRBV11-2 and TRBJ1-4, with D possibly matching TRBD1 (5 bases). Trimming left V 1 base short and J 8 bases short, with 17 bases between. Germline V lookup: CDR1 SGHAT, CDR2 FQNNGV. The CDR3 is made up of 16 amino acids. CDR3 amino acids: CASSLARLQGKEKLFF. In DNA form, the CDR3 reads TGTGCCAGCAGCTTAGCTCGTTTGCAGGGAAAAGAAAAACTGTTTTTT.

The chain combines TRBV6-5 with TRBJ1-6; 10 positions agree with TRBD1. Trimming cost V 7 bases and J 10 bases; bases outside gene matches: 10. Germline lookup yields CDR1 MNHEY and CDR2 SVGAGI. The CDR3 totals 15 residues. This CDR3 is CASNLMGQGNSPLHF. CDR3 nucleotide sequence: TGTGCCAGCAACCTAATGGGACAGGGGAACTCACCCCTCCACTTT.

This chain connects TRBV2 to TRBJ2-7, with TRBD1 identical over 9 bases. Trimming at V came to 10 bases and at J to 3 bases, leaving 19 bases not matched to a gene. The CDR3 runs to 17 residues. Germline lookup yields CDR1 SNHLY and CDR2 FYNNEI. The CDR3 DNA reads TGTGCCACCAAACGGGACAGGGTGTTTCCAAGTGACTACGAGCAGTACGTC. It codes for CATKRDRVFPSDYEQYV.

V usage is TRBV19 and J usage is TRBJ1-3, with TRBD1 as a possible D gene (6 bases). The CDR3 loop spans 16 amino acids. The germline CDR1 and CDR2 sequences are LNHDA and SQIVND (reference sequence). The V gene lost 10 bases and the J gene lost 0 bases, with 19 bases spanning the gap. In DNA form, the CDR3 reads TGTGCCACCAGGGGCGGCCAGGGTCCCTCTGGAAACACCATATATTTT. It encodes CATRGGQGPSGNTIYF.

The V call is TRBV10-3, the J call TRBJ2-1, with 7 bases lining up with TRBD2. CDR1 and CDR2 from the germline V gene are ENHRY and SYGVKD. Losses at the gene ends were 10 bases for V and 4 bases for J; bases not matched to a gene: 10. This CDR3 has 14 amino acids. The CDR3 coding sequence is TGTGCCACGCTACTAAGCGGGGATTACAATGAGCAGTTCTTC. This encodes CATLLSGDYNEQFF.

The chain links TRBV28 to TRBJ2-1, with D uncertain. This CDR3 contains 15 residues. V lost 5 bases and J lost 0, with 11 bases in between. The V gene's germline CDR1 is MDHEN and CDR2 SYDVKM. The CDR3 DNA reads as TGTGCCAGCAGTCGTGAGAGGAGCTCCTACAATGAGCAGTTCTTC. Translation: CASSRERSSYNEQFF. The complete variable domain, with remaining parts taken from reference TRBV28 and TRBJ2-1, reads DVKVTQSSRYLVKRTGEKVFLECVQDMDHENMFWYRQDPGLGLRLIYFSYDVKMKEKGDIPEGYSVSREKKERFSLILESASTNQTSMYLCASSRERSSYNEQFFGPGTRLTVL.

The CDR3 sequence: CASSGTGINIQYF. The CDR3 coding sequence is TGTGCCAGCAGCGGGACAGGGATAAACATTCAGTACTTC. V is TRBV5-5 and J is TRBJ2-4, with 9 nucleotides matching TRBD1. The CDR3 totals 13 residues. CDR1 and CDR2 (germline): SGHKS, YYEKEE (reference sequence). J was trimmed by 6 bases and V by 4 bases; bases with no gene match: 2.

This clone appeared once. CDR3 protein: CASSLGARDGDEKLFF. In DNA, the CDR3 is TGCGCCAGCAGCTTGGGCGCGCGGGACGGAGATGAAAAACTGTTTTTT. V and J are TRBV5-1 and TRBJ1-4, with a tentative D call TRBD1 (5 bases). CDR3 size: 16 residues. Trimming cost V 0 bases and J 6 bases, with 15 bases left between them. Germline-derived CDR1 and CDR2 are SGHRS and YFSETQ. The whole variable domain, remainder taken from reference TRBV5-1 and TRBJ1-4, is KAGVTQTPRYLIKTRGQQVTLSCSPISGHRSVSWYQQTPGQGLQFLFEYFSETQRNKGNFPGRFSGRQFSNSRSEMNVSTLELGDSALYLCASSLGARDGDEKLFFGSGTQLSVL.

The chain recombines TRBV18 with TRBJ2-7; D is unclear. The germline CDR1 and CDR2 sequences are KGHSH and LQKENI. V lost 2 bases, J lost 6 bases, and 8 bases lay in between. This CDR3 contains 12 residues. The CDR3 DNA reads as TGTGCCAGCTCACCAGGATCGAGCGAGCAGTACTTC. Translated, it gives CASSPGSSEQYF.

The chain recombines TRBV5-4 with TRBJ1-1; 12 bases are shared with TRBD1. Germline V gives CDR1 SGHNT, CDR2 YYREEE (reference sequence). The CDR3 covers 16 residues. V lost 0 bases, J lost 10 bases, and 10 bases stayed unmatched. This CDR3 reads CASSLATGQGANGAFF. The CDR3 DNA follows: TGTGCCAGCAGCTTGGCCACGGGACAGGGGGCTAACGGAGCTTTCTTT.

Of note for this clone: An end of the junction does not agree with germline; a read error may underlie this. The chain carries TRBV5-1 and TRBJ2-1, with 8 nucleotides matching TRBD1. Per germline, CDR1 SGHRS and CDR2 YFSETQ. The CDR3 totals 14 residues. In nucleotides, the CDR3 is TGCGCCAGCAGCTTAGGACAGGGCTACGATGAGCAGTTCTTC. Protein: CASSLGQGYDEQFF.

This chain connects TRBV6-5 to TRBJ1-5; 7 nucleotides agree with TRBD1. The V gene end was trimmed by 2 bases and the J gene end by 6 bases; junction bases not matched to a gene: 7. This CDR3 is built from 15 residues. From germline, CDR1 is MNHEY and CDR2 SVGAGI. The CDR3 DNA follows: TGTGCCAGCAGTTACCGAGAGCAGGGGGGTCAGCCCCAGCATTTT. This encodes CASSYREQGGQPQHF.

The CDR3 reads CATSRAPKEETQYF. The CDR3 DNA is TGTGCCACCAGCAGAGCCCCAAAGGAGGAGACCCAGTACTTC. The chain is built from TRBV15 and TRBJ2-5; D unclear. The CDR3 totals 14 residues. V lost 1 base, J lost 5 bases, and 11 bases lay in between. The germline gives CDR1 LNHNV, CDR2 YYDKDF (reference sequence).

The J gene is TRBJ1-1, the V gene TRBV27; no firm D call. This CDR3 region has 16 residues. Per the germline V gene, CDR1 is MNHEY and CDR2 is SMNVEV (reference sequence). V was pared by 0 bases and J by 0 bases, with 11 bases between. The CDR3 spells CASSLSGRMLNTEAFF. The CDR3 DNA follows: TGTGCCAGCAGTTTATCTGGACGGATGTTGAACACTGAAGCTTTCTTT.

A remark on this clone: The junction departs from germline at one end; a sequencing error may be responsible. The chain carries TRBV6-5 and TRBJ1-5; D is unclear. This CDR3 comprises 15 residues. Germline V lookup: CDR1 MNHEY, CDR2 SVGAGI. The CDR3 loop is CASSHSTDYHQPQHF. In nucleotides, the CDR3 is TGTGCCAGCAGTCACTCGACGGATTACCATCAGCCCCAGCATTTT.

CDR3 in DNA: TGTGCCAGCCAGAAAGCCACCGGGGAGCTGTTTTTT. As protein: CASQKATGELFF. The rearrangement joins TRBV28 to TRBJ2-2; D call uncertain. V lost 8 bases to trimming and J lost 4 bases, with 8 bases between them. This CDR3 contains 12 residues. Germline lookup yields CDR1 MDHEN and CDR2 SYDVKM.

This chain connects TRBV11-3 to TRBJ1-3; no firm D call. This CDR3 spans 15 amino acids. Trimming removed 1 base from V and 2 bases from J, with 9 bases in between. Germline V gene data show CDR1 as SGHNT and CDR2 as YENEEA. This CDR3 is CASSLGAAAGNTIYF. CDR3 nucleotides: TGTGCCAGCAGCTTAGGGGCAGCAGCTGGAAACACCATATATTTT.

This clone was picked up a small number of times. The chain carries TRBV2 and TRBJ1-5; D not certain. The CDR3 covers 14 residues. CDR1 is SNHLY and CDR2 is FYNNEI in the germline V gene. V was pared by 1 base and J by 3 bases, with 7 bases between. DNA of the CDR3: TGTGCCAGCAGTGAAGGTAGGGACAATCAGCCCCAGCATTTT. Translating gives CASSEGRDNQPQHF.

The chain employs TRBV11-3 and TRBJ2-2; weak D call: TRBD2 (5 bases). Trimming stripped 8 bases from V and 7 bases from J, with 17 bases between. Germline values: CDR1 SGHNT, CDR2 YENEEA. The CDR3 has 14 amino acids. CDR3 residues: CASRGGPEGGELFF. The CDR3 region has the DNA TGTGCCAGCCGGGGTGGCCCCGAGGGCGGGGAGCTGTTTTTT.